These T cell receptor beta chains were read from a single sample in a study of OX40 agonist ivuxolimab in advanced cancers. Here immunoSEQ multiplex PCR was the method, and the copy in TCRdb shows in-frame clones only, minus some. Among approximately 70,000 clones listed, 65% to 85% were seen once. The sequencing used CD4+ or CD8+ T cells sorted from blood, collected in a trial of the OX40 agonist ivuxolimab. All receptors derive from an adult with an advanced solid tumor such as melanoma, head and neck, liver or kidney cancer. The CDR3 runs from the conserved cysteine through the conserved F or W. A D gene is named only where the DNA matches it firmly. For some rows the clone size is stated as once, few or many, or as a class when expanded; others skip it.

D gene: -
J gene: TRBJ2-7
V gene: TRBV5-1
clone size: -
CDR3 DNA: TGCGCCAGCAGCGCCGCGGGGACCACAGCTTGGAGGGGGAGCTCCTACGAGCAGTACTTC
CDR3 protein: CASSAAGTTAWRGSSYEQYF

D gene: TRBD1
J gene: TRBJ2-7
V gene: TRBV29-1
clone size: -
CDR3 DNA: TGCAGCGTACGACCGGGACAGAGCTACGAGCAGTACTTC
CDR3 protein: CSVRPGQSYEQYF

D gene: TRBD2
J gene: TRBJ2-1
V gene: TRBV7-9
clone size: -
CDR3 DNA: TGTGCCAGCAGCCCGGGGGGGGAGCAGTTCTTC
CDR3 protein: CASSPGGEQFF

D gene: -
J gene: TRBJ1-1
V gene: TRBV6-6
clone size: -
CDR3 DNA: TGTGCCAGCAGTTACTCGAAGGGCCCGATCAACACTGAAGCTTTCTTT
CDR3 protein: CASSYSKGPINTEAFF

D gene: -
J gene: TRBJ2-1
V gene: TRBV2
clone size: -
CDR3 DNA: TGTGCCACGATGCTGGGGGGCGCGGGGAGCTCCTACAATGAGCAGTTCTTC
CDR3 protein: CATMLGGAGSSYNEQFF

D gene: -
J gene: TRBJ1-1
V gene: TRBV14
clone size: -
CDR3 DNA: TGTGCCAGCAGTAAAGATCTAAACACTGAAGCTTTCTTT
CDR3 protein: CASSKDLNTEAFF

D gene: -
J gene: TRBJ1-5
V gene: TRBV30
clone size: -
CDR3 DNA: TGTGCCTGGAGTGACGGGGTGAGTCAGCCCCAGCATTTT
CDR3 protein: CAWSDGVSQPQHF

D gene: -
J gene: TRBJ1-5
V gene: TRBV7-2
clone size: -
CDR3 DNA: TGTGCCAGCAGCCCAGGGATTGGGAGCAATCAGCCCCAGCATTTT
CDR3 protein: CASSPGIGSNQPQHF

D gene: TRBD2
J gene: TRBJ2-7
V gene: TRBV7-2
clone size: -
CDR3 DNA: TGTGCCAGCACCCTAAAACCGGGACTATTTTACGAGCAGTACTTC
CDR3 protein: CASTLKPGLFYEQYF

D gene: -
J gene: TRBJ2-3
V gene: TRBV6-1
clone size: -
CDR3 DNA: TGTGCCAGCAGTCCAAGTGCCCTGGGCACAGATACGCAGTATTTT
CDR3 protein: CASSPSALGTDTQYF

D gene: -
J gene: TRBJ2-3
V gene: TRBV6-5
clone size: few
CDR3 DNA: TGTGCCAGCAGTTACACGGTACTCACAGATACGCAGTATTTT
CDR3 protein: CASSYTVLTDTQYF

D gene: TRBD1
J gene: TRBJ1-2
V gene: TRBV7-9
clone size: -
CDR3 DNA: TGTGCCAGCAGCACCAGACAGGGGTATGGCTACACCTTC
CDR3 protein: CASSTRQGYGYTF

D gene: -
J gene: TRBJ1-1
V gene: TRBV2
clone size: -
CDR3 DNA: TGTGCCAGCAGTGGGACAGCCTGGAAGCTAAACACTGAAGCTTTCTTT
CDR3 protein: CASSGTAWKLNTEAFF

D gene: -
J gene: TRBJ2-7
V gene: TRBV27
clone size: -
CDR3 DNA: TGTGCCAGCAGTTTACTTTACGGGTCGAGCTCCTACGAGCAGTACTTC
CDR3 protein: CASSLLYGSSSYEQYF

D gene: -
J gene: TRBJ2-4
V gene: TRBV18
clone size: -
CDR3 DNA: TGTGCCAGCTCACCAAGAAGCTTAGCCAAAAACATTCAGTACTTC
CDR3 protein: CASSPRSLAKNIQYF

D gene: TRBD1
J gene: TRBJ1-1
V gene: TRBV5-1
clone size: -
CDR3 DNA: TGCGCCAGCAGCTTGGACGGACAGGGATTGGCTTTCTTT
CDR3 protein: CASSLDGQGLAFF

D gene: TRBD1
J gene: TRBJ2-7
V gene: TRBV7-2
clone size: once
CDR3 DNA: TGTGCCAGCAGCTACCGACAGGGTTCCTACGAGCAGTACTTC
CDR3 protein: CASSYRQGSYEQYF

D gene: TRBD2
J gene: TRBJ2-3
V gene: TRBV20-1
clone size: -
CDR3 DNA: TGCAGTGCTAGGACTAGCGGCCATCCGTATTTT
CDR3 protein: CSARTSGHPYF